This T cell receptor (beta chain) was captured by sequencing in a study of cytomegalovirus exposure and HLA in healthy donors. Turning to the study itself: Drawn from HLA-typed donors, some 80 million unique TCRs were held in an early data release. Findings of the study overall: In a later analysis, specific HLA alleles were associated with 15,000 to 20,000 TCR beta sequences at a 0.05 false discovery rate. It was reported in a later analysis that an Asian-associated ancestry cluster showed fewer N-insertions than the approximately 700-donor mean. Reports indicated that the classifier achieved high specificity and sensitivity in diagnosing cytomegalovirus status.

The PCR made use of 60 Vbeta and 13 Jbeta primers. Method: immunoSEQ multiplex PCR; TCRdb's copy keeps in-frame clones and lacks some. There are some 100,000 clones in the sample; roughly 74% occur only once, and 1.9% lies in the top ten. This clone was seen only a few times. What it binds is unknown. The receptor was derived from a woman aged 40 to 50 in good health and CMV-seronegative. The sample comprised PBMCs.

The CDR3 loop is CASSPTGQNYGYTF. The CDR3 nucleotides are TGTGCCAGCAGCCCTACCGGACAGAACTATGGCTACACCTTC. The J gene is TRBJ1-2, the V gene TRBV6-1; tentative D call: TRBD1 (6 bases). V lost 6 bases, J lost 2 bases, and 13 bases lay in between. The CDR3 is 14 residues long. Germline values: CDR1 MNHNS, CDR2 SASEGT.